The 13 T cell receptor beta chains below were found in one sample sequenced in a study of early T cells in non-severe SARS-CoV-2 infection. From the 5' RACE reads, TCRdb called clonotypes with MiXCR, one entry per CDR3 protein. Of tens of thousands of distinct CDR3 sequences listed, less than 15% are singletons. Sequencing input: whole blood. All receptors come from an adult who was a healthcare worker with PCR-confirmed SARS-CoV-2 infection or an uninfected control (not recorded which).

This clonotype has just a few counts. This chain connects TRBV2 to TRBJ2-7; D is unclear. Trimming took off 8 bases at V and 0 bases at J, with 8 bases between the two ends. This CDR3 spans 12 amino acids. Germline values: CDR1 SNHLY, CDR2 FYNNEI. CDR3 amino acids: CASGYSSYEQYF. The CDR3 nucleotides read TGTGCCAGCGGGTACAGCTCCTACGAGCAGTACTTC.

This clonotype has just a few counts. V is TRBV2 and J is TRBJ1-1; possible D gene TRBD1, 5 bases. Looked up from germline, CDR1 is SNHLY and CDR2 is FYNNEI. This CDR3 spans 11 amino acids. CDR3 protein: CAGRDDTEAFF. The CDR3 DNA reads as TGTGCGGGCAGGGACGACACTGAAGCTTTCTTT.

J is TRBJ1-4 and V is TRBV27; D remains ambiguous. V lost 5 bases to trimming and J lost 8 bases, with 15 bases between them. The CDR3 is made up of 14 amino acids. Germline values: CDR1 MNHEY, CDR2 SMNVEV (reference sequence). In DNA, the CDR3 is TGTGCCAGCAGTACCAGAGTGGGGAGAGAAAAACTGTTTTTT. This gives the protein CASSTRVGREKLFF.

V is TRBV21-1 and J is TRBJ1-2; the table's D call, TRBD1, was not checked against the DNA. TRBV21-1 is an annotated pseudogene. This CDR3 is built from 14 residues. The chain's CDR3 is CASSKEVRVWGYTF. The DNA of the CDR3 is TGTGCCAGCAGCAAAGAGGTCCGGGTCTGGGGCTACACCTTC.

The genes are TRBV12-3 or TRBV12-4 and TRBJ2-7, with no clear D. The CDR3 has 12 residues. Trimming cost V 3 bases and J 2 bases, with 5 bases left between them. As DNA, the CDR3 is TGTGCCAGCAGTTTTACAGCCTACGAGCAGTACTTC. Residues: CASSFTAYEQYF.

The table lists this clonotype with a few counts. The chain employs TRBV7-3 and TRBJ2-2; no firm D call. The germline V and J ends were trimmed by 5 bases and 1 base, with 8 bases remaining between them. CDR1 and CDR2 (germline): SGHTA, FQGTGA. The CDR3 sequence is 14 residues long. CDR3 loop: CASSPLGNTGELFF. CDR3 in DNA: TGTGCCAGCAGCCCTTTGGGGAACACCGGGGAGCTGTTTTTT. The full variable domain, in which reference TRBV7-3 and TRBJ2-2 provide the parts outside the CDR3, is GAGVSQTPSNKVTEKGKYVELRCDPISGHTALYWYRQSLGQGPEFLIYFQGTGAADDSGLPNDRFFAVRPEGSVSTLKIQRTERGDSAVYLCASSPLGNTGELFFGEGSRLTVL.

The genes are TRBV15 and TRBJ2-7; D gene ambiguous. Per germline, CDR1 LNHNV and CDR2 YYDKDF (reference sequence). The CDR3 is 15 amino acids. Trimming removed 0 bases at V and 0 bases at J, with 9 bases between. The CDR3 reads CATSREAGFSYEQYF. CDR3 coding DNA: TGTGCCACCAGCAGAGAGGCAGGATTCTCCTACGAGCAGTACTTC.

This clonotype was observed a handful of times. CDR3 sequence reads: CASRRNSRPGTEAFF. The CDR3 nucleotides read TGTGCCAGCAGGAGAAATTCTCGGCCCGGTACTGAAGCTTTCTTT. J is TRBJ1-1 and V is TRBV6-2 or TRBV6-3; no definite D call. The CDR3 has 15 amino acids. Germline CDR1 and CDR2: MNHEY and SVGEGT. Between the trimmed V and J ends, which lost 6 bases and 5 bases, there was a span of 19 bases.

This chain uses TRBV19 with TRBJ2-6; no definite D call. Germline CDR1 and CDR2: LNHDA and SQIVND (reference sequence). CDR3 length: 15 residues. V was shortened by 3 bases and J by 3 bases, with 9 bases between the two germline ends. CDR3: CASSIGTGGANVLTF. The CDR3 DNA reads TGTGCCAGTAGTATCGGAACTGGTGGGGCCAACGTCCTGACTTTC.

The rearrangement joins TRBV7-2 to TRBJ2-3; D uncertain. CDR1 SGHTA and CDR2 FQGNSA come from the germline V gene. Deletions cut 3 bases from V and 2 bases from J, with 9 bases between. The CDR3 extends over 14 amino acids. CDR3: CASSLDGYTDTQYF. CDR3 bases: TGTGCCAGCAGCTTGGACGGATACACAGATACGCAGTATTTT.

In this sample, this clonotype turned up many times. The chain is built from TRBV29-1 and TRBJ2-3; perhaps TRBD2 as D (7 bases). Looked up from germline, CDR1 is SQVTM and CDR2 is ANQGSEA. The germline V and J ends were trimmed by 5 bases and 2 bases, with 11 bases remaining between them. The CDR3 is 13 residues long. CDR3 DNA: TGCAGCGTTAGGGGGGGAGACACAGATACGCAGTATTTT. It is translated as CSVRGGDTDTQYF.

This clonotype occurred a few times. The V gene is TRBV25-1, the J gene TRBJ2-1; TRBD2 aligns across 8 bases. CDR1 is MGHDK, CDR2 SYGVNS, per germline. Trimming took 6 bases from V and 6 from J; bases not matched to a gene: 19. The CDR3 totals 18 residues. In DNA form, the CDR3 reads TGTGCCAGCAGCAACCCGCTGTACGGGACTAGTCGTCGCAATGAGCAGTTCTTC. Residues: CASSNPLYGTSRRNEQFF. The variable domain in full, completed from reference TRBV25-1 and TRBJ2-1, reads EADIYQTPRYLVIGTGKKITLECSQTMGHDKMYWYQQDPGMELHLIHYSYGVNSTEKGDLSSESTVSRIRTEHFPLTLESARPSHTSQYLCASSNPLYGTSRRNEQFFGPGTRLTVL.

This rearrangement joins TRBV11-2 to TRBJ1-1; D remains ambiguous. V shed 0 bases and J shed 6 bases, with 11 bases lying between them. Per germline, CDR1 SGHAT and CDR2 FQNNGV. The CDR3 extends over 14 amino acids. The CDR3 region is CASSLEATDAEAFF. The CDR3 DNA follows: TGTGCCAGCAGCTTAGAGGCCACAGACGCTGAAGCTTTCTTT.